The rows below give T cell receptor beta chains drawn from one sample of a study of CD8+ T cells in alopecia areata. The protocol was immunoSEQ multiplex PCR, while the TCRdb copy is restricted to in-frame clones and leaves out a portion. The profile covers under 150,000 clones, with approximately 47% appearing a single time and 10% to 13% taken by the ten largest. Material: NKG2D-low CD8+ T cells sorted from blood. These receptors all come from a human donor with alopecia areata. CDR3s include the opening cysteine and the closing phenylalanine or tryptophan. D genes are given only for firm matches. The size of a clone is reported for some rows only, either as once, few or many, or as a class for expanded clones.

TRBV29-1,-,TRBJ2-7,-,CSVVLQVEGEQYF,TGCAGCGTTGTCCTCCAGGTGGAGGGCGAGCAGTACTTC
TRBV9,-,TRBJ2-5,-,CASSEAGHKETQYF,TGTGCCAGCAGCGAAGCCGGACACAAAGAGACCCAGTACTTC
TRBV15,-,TRBJ2-1,-,CATSDGTNYNEQFF,TGTGCCACCAGCGACGGGACAAACTACAATGAGCAGTTCTTC
TRBV29-1,-,TRBJ2-5,-,CSVESRRQETQYF,TGCAGCGTTGAATCCCGCAGGCAAGAGACCCAGTACTTC
TRBV28,-,TRBJ2-7,-,CASSGTGTATYEQYF,TGTGCCAGCAGTGGTACCGGGACGGCAACCTACGAGCAGTACTTC
TRBV2,TRBD1,TRBJ1-2,-,CASQQGGNYGYTF,TGTGCCAGCCAGCAAGGGGGCAACTATGGCTACACCTTC
TRBV9,-,TRBJ2-2,-,CASSVENTGELFF,TGTGCCAGCAGCGTAGAGAACACCGGGGAGCTGTTTTTT
TRBV29-1,TRBD1,TRBJ2-7,-,CSVVGRQGAGEQYF,TGCAGCGTTGTTGGGAGACAGGGGGCAGGCGAGCAGTACTTC
TRBV9,-,TRBJ2-1,-,CASSVEGAIPTYNEQFF,TGTGCCAGCAGCGTGGAGGGGGCGATCCCAACCTACAATGAGCAGTTCTTC
TRBV20-1,-,TRBJ2-7,-,CSAKVINEQYF,TGCAGTGCGAAAGTAATAAACGAGCAGTACTTC
TRBV12-5,-,TRBJ2-5,few,CASTLGDSQETQYF,TGTGCTAGTACTTTAGGAGACAGTCAAGAGACCCAGTACTTC
TRBV29-1,-,TRBJ2-3,-,CSVEVRVTGSVAVADTQYF,TGCAGCGTTGAAGTTCGTGTGACAGGGTCGGTAGCGGTAGCGGATACGCAGTATTTT
TRBV29-1,TRBD1,TRBJ1-1,few,CSVDRGMNTEAFF,TGCAGCGTTGACAGGGGGATGAACACTGAAGCTTTCTTT
TRBV5-1,-,TRBJ2-1,few,CASGRGRAEQFF,TGCGCCAGCGGCCGGGGGCGGGCGGAGCAGTTCTTC
TRBV7-2,-,TRBJ2-1,-,CASSLQANEQFF,TGTGCCAGCAGCCTCCAAGCCAATGAGCAGTTCTTC
TRBV11-2,-,TRBJ2-7,-,CASTLGGHEQYF,TGTGCCAGCACCCTTGGGGGCCACGAGCAGTACTTC
TRBV5-1,-,TRBJ2-1,few,CASSFGGLQFF,TGCGCCAGCAGCTTCGGCGGGCTACAGTTCTTC
TRBV27,TRBD1,TRBJ2-1,-,CASSLGTGTYNEQFF,TGTGCCAGCAGTTTAGGGACAGGTACCTACAATGAGCAGTTCTTC
TRBV29-1,TRBD1,TRBJ1-2,few,CSVEYRDRDRYGYTF,TGCAGCGTTGAGTACCGGGACAGGGACCGCTATGGCTACACCTTC
TRBV6-5,-,TRBJ2-5,few,CASSLSAGLQETQYF,TGTGCCAGCAGTCTCTCCGCAGGGTTACAAGAGACCCAGTACTTC
TRBV30,-,TRBJ2-7,-,CAWSATGLTYEQYF,TGTGCCTGGAGTGCGACCGGCTTGACCTACGAGCAGTACTTC
TRBV7-9,-,TRBJ2-2,few,CASSYQRELFF,TGTGCCAGCAGCTATCAGAGGGAGCTGTTTTTT
TRBV29-1,-,TRBJ2-7,-,CSVLPTQAYEQYF,TGCAGCGTTCTTCCGACCCAGGCATACGAGCAGTACTTC
TRBV13,-,TRBJ2-6,-,CASSRENVLTF,TGTGCCAGCAGCAGAGAGAACGTCCTGACTTTC
TRBV30,-,TRBJ2-7,-,CAWSVPGLHSYEQYF,TGTGCCTGGAGTGTTCCGGGGCTCCATTCCTACGAGCAGTACTTC
TRBV29-1,-,TRBJ2-2,few,CSALSPDSNTGELFF,TGCAGCGCCCTCTCCCCAGACAGCAACACCGGGGAGCTGTTTTTT
TRBV4-1,-,TRBJ2-7,once,CASSQDSAGVGREQYF,TGCGCCAGCAGCCAAGACTCCGCAGGGGTGGGACGTGAGCAGTACTTC
TRBV5-1,TRBD2,TRBJ2-1,few,CASSLGTSARDEQFF,TGCGCCAGCAGCTTGGGGACTAGCGCCAGAGATGAGCAGTTCTTC
TRBV29-1,-,TRBJ2-1,-,CSVAESGNEQFF,TGCAGCGTTGCGGAGAGTGGGAATGAGCAGTTCTTC
TRBV10-2,-,TRBJ1-2,once,CASSQGGALGYTF,TGCGCCAGCAGTCAAGGGGGTGCGCTCGGCTACACCTTC
TRBV4-3,-,TRBJ1-5,few,CASSQEFQLNQPQHF,TGCGCCAGCAGCCAAGAATTCCAGCTTAATCAGCCCCAGCATTTT
TRBV2,TRBD1,TRBJ2-7,-,CASSELGQGLLQYF,TGTGCCAGCAGTGAATTGGGACAGGGGTTGTTGCAGTACTTC
TRBV27,-,TRBJ2-1,-,CASSLIGGGNEQFF,TGTGCCAGCAGCCTCATAGGGGGTGGCAATGAGCAGTTCTTC
TRBV28,TRBD2,TRBJ2-1,few,CASSSLAASYNEQFF,TGTGCCAGCAGTTCCCTAGCGGCCTCCTACAATGAGCAGTTCTTC
TRBV30,-,TRBJ1-2,-,CACWVEGYTF,TGTGCCTGCTGGGTGGAAGGCTACACCTTC
TRBV13,-,TRBJ2-5,-,CASSYYRSQETQYF,TGTGCCAGCAGCTATTACAGGTCTCAAGAGACCCAGTACTTC
TRBV30,-,TRBJ1-1,-,CAWSRGTEAFF,TGTGCCTGGAGTAGGGGTACTGAAGCTTTCTTT
TRBV27,TRBD1,TRBJ2-6,-,CASSGGTGTFSGANVLTF,TGTGCCAGCAGTGGAGGGACAGGAACTTTCTCTGGGGCCAACGTCCTGACTTTC
TRBV29-1,-,TRBJ1-4,few,CSVRDTQEGKTNEKLFF,TGCAGCGTCCGGGACACGCAGGAAGGGAAGACTAATGAAAAACTGTTTTTT
TRBV30,TRBD1,TRBJ1-5,-,CAWSPGQGYQPQHF,TGTGCCTGGAGTCCCGGACAGGGCTATCAGCCCCAGCATTTT
TRBV6-5,-,TRBJ2-7,-,CASRSTYEQYF,TGTGCCAGCAGGTCGACCTACGAGCAGTACTTC
TRBV27,-,TRBJ2-2,-,CASSSPLGELFF,TGTGCCAGCAGTTCTCCCTTAGGGGAGCTGTTTTTT
TRBV29-1,-,TRBJ2-5,-,CSVPARQETQYF,TGCAGCGTTCCGGCAAGGCAAGAGACCCAGTACTTC
TRBV9,-,TRBJ2-1,-,CASSVGGLTEQFF,TGTGCCAGCAGCGTAGGGGGCCTAACTGAGCAGTTCTTC
TRBV30,-,TRBJ2-2,-,CAWSLRVGELFF,TGTGCCTGGAGTCTCCGGGTTGGGGAGCTGTTTTTT
TRBV29-1,TRBD1,TRBJ2-7,-,CSVFLFSTGVISYEQYF,TGCAGCGTTTTCCTCTTCTCCACAGGGGTCATCTCCTACGAGCAGTACTTC
TRBV29-1,-,TRBJ1-1,-,CSVDGAGYTEAFF,TGCAGCGTTGACGGGGCGGGGTACACTGAAGCTTTCTTT
TRBV6-6,-,TRBJ1-1,-,CASSYPGDTFGAFF,TGTGCCAGCAGTTACCCCGGGGACACCTTTGGAGCTTTCTTT
TRBV29-1,-,TRBJ1-2,few,CSAPSTGTGYTF,TGCAGCGCCCCGAGCACAGGGACGGGCTACACCTTC
TRBV29-1,-,TRBJ2-2,few,CSVEGVAENTGELFF,TGCAGCGTTGAAGGGGTCGCGGAGAACACCGGGGAGCTGTTTTTT
TRBV29-1,TRBD2,TRBJ2-7,-,CSAEGEGSSYEQYF,TGCAGCGCAGAAGGGGAGGGGAGCTCCTACGAGCAGTACTTC
TRBV27,-,TRBJ2-1,few,CASSLRGAGINEQFF,TGTGCCAGCAGTTTGAGAGGGGCGGGGATCAATGAGCAGTTCTTC